The T cell receptor beta chain under discussion was sequenced for a study of blood T cell repertoires in COVID-19 (dated by TCRdb to the early 2020s). Turning to the overall study: Samples from collaborators originated in the United States, Italy and Spain and spanned both the acute and convalescent phases of COVID-19. The material from the prospective study consisted of cDNA or gDNA derived from T cells, B-cell-depleted T cells, or PBMCs. The dataset comprised deeply sampled blood TCRbeta repertoires from subjects exposed to, actively infected with, or recovered from COVID-19. The repertoires were released in a freely available public database intended as a resource for research on the immune response to SARS-CoV-2. Samples came from the ongoing ImmuneRACE study (first 160 participants) plus 1,254 subjects from 6 global collaborators. The sample metadata nearly always contained a de-identified subject ID, COVID-19 status, age in years and sex. Where available, HLA class I and class II types were taken from metadata supplied by the sample provider and were not determined by assay-based typing. The research as a whole found: How much clinical and demographic metadata was included differed by source and by participant, and the metadata was provided uncurated.

The collaborating institutions used their own protocols to collect whole blood in K2EDTA tubes. For TCRbeta analysis, collaborator samples were shipped as frozen whole blood, as isolated PBMCs, or as DNA extracted from either sample type. This clone was detected only a few times. The antigen this receptor binds is unknown. Per-base quality was not reported, and no clone a single base away is much larger than it. Measured from the cysteine to the phenylalanine, the CDR3 is 13 residues long. Only the CDR3 DNA stays, 39 bases, in frame from base 1. V and J are trimmed by 5 bases and 6 bases, and the gene matches miss 2 bases of the junction. CDR1 and CDR2 (MNHEY, SVGEGT) derive from the germline V gene. TCRbeta CDR3 regions were amplified from genomic DNA by means of the immunoSEQ Assay, a bias-controlled multiplex PCR. In the paper's pipeline: The number of nucleated cells in each sample was estimated from the amplification of reference gene primers within the assay. Sequence reads were collapsed and filtered to measure the absolute abundance of every unique TCRbeta CDR3 rearrangement. For each sample, productive Simpson clonality was calculated as the square root of Simpson's diversity index over productive rearrangements. TCRdb mirrors the immuneACCESS table, restricted to in-frame sequences. Some clones are absent from its copies; in checked studies, under half trace to an unresolved V gene, and the reason for the others is unknown. The V and J calls and clone size were taken over from that table, and D and trimming were inferred from the DNA. The sample table lists 40,000 to 65,000 clones, over 70% of them with a count of one. The ten largest make up more than 13% of the sample.

The specimen was peripheral blood. The chain is encoded by TRBV6-2 or TRBV6-3 joined to TRBJ1-5, with TRBD1 matching 9 junction bases. This receptor was identified in a human donor with active or convalescent COVID-19. The donor label of this sample is uncertain. The CDR3 loop reads CASSIQGAQPQHF. The DNA sequence is as follows: TGTGCCAGCAGTATACAGGGGGCTCAGCCCCAGCATTTT.